Below, 10 T cell receptor beta chains from the same sample are listed, as sequenced in a study of blood T cell repertoires in COVID-19. The protocol was immunoSEQ multiplex PCR, while the TCRdb copy is restricted to in-frame clones and leaves out a portion. Of 250,000 to 350,000 clones listed, about nine tenths are singletons. Input material: peripheral blood. The receptors were sampled from a man between 18 and 35 years old with active or convalescent COVID-19.

The chain uses TRBV5-1 and TRBJ1-2; TRBD1 might be the D (6 bases). The CDR3 sequence is 15 residues long. V lost 4 bases and J 0 bases, leaving 13 bases between the germline ends. Per the germline V gene, CDR1 is SGHRS and CDR2 is YFSETQ. CDR3 DNA sequence: TGCGCCAGCAGCCCCCGGACAGAATCTAACTATGGCTACACCTTC. This encodes CASSPRTESNYGYTF. Filled out from reference TRBV5-1 and TRBJ1-2, the complete variable domain reads KAGVTQTPRYLIKTRGQQVTLSCSPISGHRSVSWYQQTPGQGLQFLFEYFSETQRNKGNFPGRFSGRQFSNSRSEMNVSTLELGDSALYLCASSPRTESNYGYTFGSGTRLTVV.

CDR3 sequence (DNA): TGTGCCAGCAGCTTAGGCTGGACTAGCGGGGGGTACCAAGAGACCCAGTACTTC. Translation: CASSLGWTSGGYQETQYF. This chain links TRBV7-2 with TRBJ2-5, with 14 bases identical to TRBD2. Germline V gene sequence: CDR1 SGHTA, CDR2 FQGNSA. V dropped 1 base and J dropped 0; count of bases not matched to a gene: 4. CDR3 length: 18 amino acids.

The chain has TRBV3-1 (or the pseudogene TRBV3-2) and TRBJ2-7; the D gene is possibly TRBD1 (6 bases). The CDR3 has 13 amino acids. V gave up 7 bases and J gave up 5 bases, with 15 bases separating them. The germline V gene has CDR1 LGHDT and CDR2 YNNKEL (reference sequence). For the CDR3, the DNA is TGTGCCAGCACCCGAGGCCAGGGGCACGAGCAGTACTTC. Translating it yields CASTRGQGHEQYF.

This clone was counted between two and nine times. The chain combines TRBV18 with TRBJ1-3, with 7 bases fitting TRBD1. Germline V gives CDR1 KGHSH, CDR2 LQKENI. Trimming at V came to 5 bases and at J to 2 bases, leaving 9 bases not matched to a gene. The CDR3 sequence is 16 residues long. CDR3 protein: CASSEVGQAPGNTIYF. CDR3 DNA: TGTGCCAGCTCAGAAGTTGGACAGGCCCCTGGAAACACCATATATTTT. Full variable domain (rest looked up from reference TRBV18 and TRBJ1-3): NAGVMQNPRHLVRRRGQEARLRCSPMKGHSHVYWYRQLPEEGLKFMVYLQKENIIDESGMPKERFSAEFPKEGPSILRIQQVVRGDSAAYFCASSEVGQAPGNTIYFGEGSWLTVV.

The CDR3 loop is CASSQSSSGGWYDTQYF. CDR3 nucleotides: TGTGCCAGCAGCCAGTCATCTAGCGGGGGGTGGTACGATACGCAGTATTTT. The rearrangement links TRBV3-1 (or the pseudogene TRBV3-2) to TRBJ2-3; the match to TRBD2 covers 11 bases. The CDR3 has 17 amino acids. Germline CDR1 is LGHDT and CDR2 is YNNKEL (reference sequence). V gave up 3 bases and J gave up 6 bases; unmatched junction bases: 11.

The chain has TRBV13 and TRBJ2-1; 8 nucleotides align to TRBD1. Germline V lookup: CDR1 PRHDT, CDR2 FYEKMQ (reference sequence). Losses at the gene ends were 4 bases for V and 5 bases for J; bases not matched to a gene: 16. CDR3 length: 18 residues. CDR3 amino acids: CASSSSRIDRGLNNEQFF. CDR3 DNA: TGTGCCAGCAGCTCGTCGAGGATTGACAGGGGATTGAACAATGAGCAGTTCTTC.

This chain joins TRBV27 and TRBJ2-1; tentatively, D is TRBD2 (6 bases). The CDR3 has 18 amino acids. Germline V gene sequence: CDR1 MNHEY, CDR2 SMNVEV (reference sequence). Deletions cut 6 bases from V and 7 bases from J, with 28 bases between. CDR3 nucleotides: TGTGCCAGCAGCAATACCCGTGCGGGGATGGGACGGAAAAATGAGCAGTTCTTC. Protein product: CASSNTRAGMGRKNEQFF.

The J gene is TRBJ1-4, the V gene TRBV28; TRBD1 matches at 8 bases. CDR1 MDHEN and CDR2 SYDVKM come from the germline V gene. This CDR3 contains 13 residues. The J segment lost 8 bases and the V segment lost 5 bases, leaving 4 bases of the junction unmatched. CDR3 in amino acids: CASSTGGEEKLFF. The CDR3 DNA is TGTGCCAGCAGTACAGGGGGGGAAGAAAAACTGTTTTTT.

This clone was detected once. This rearrangement joins TRBV4-1 to TRBJ2-1; D not resolved. With 2 bases removed from V and 8 bases from J, the gap between germline ends came to 10 bases. The CDR3 sequence is 13 residues long. From germline, CDR1 is MGHRA and CDR2 YSYEKL. The DNA for the CDR3 is TGCGCCAGCAGCCAACCGCTTGCGGATGAGCAGTTCTTC. Encoded protein: CASSQPLADEQFF.

The rearrangement links TRBV3-1 (or the pseudogene TRBV3-2) to TRBJ2-3; D is perhaps TRBD2 (6 bases). Germline V CDR1 and CDR2: LGHDT, YNNKEL (reference sequence). Trimming took 6 bases from V and 6 from J, leaving 13 bases between them. The CDR3 contains 13 residues. The CDR3 DNA follows: TGTGCCAGCAGGCCGACTAGTTCGGATACGCAGTATTTT. This encodes CASRPTSSDTQYF.